This T cell receptor (beta chain) is drawn from a study of T cell responses to AZD1222 COVID-19 vaccine. Study-level results: Nearly half of spike-specific TCRs reportedly go after variant regions that carry no mutations.

Produced via immunoSEQ multiplex PCR; TCRdb's table is partial and in-frame only. The table lists approximately 180,000 clones, 85% to 90% of them singletons, with roughly 26% in the top ten. In the case of this clone: Its antigen is still unknown.

V was clipped by 5 bases and J by 0 bases; unmatched bases: 8. The CDR3 covers 16 residues. The germline gives CDR1 SGHNT, CDR2 YYREEE (reference sequence). Second-dose timings of about 4 or about 12 weeks were pooled. The receptor was isolated from an adult who received the AZD1222 COVID-19 vaccine. The specimen was peripheral blood, collected 28 days after the second AZD1222 dose. The genes are TRBV5-4 and TRBJ1-2; 9 bases match TRBD1. The CDR3 DNA follows: TGTGCCAGCAGATCGGGACAGGGAATCACTAACTATGGCTACACCTTC. Its translation: CASRSGQGITNYGYTF.